The 25 T cell receptor beta chains below were found in one sample sequenced in a study of shared clonotypes between healthy human individuals. The method was immunoSEQ multiplex PCR; TCRdb's version includes in-frame clones alone and lacks a portion of them. The data hold roughly 2,500,000 clones, with 93% observed a single time. Sequencing used naive CD4+ T cells from PBMCs. Documented subset: CD45RA+ positively selected. The origin of the receptors is a man aged 18 to 30 in good health. Some clones in this sample may be carry-over from other donors' samples.

The chain uses TRBV28 and TRBJ2-7; a possible D gene is TRBD2 (7 bases). This CDR3 has 14 amino acids. V was shortened by 5 bases and J by 1 base, with 12 bases between the two germline ends. Germline values: CDR1 MDHEN, CDR2 SYDVKM. Written as DNA, the CDR3 is TGTGCCAGCAGTCGGGGGGACAAATCCTACGAGCAGTACTTC. Protein: CASSRGDKSYEQYF.

The rearrangement links TRBV11-1 to TRBJ1-1; TRBD1 agrees at 9 bases. With 4 bases clipped from V and 10 bases from J, the junction kept 7 bases outside the gene matches. The CDR3 spans 13 residues. Looked up from germline, CDR1 is SGHAT and CDR2 is FQDESV (reference sequence). CDR3 in amino acids: CASSYGTGQVAFF. The CDR3 nucleotides read TGTGCCAGCAGCTACGGGACAGGGCAAGTAGCTTTCTTT. The whole variable domain, remainder taken from reference TRBV11-1 and TRBJ1-1, is EAEVAQSPRYKITEKSQAVAFWCDPISGHATLYWYRQILGQGPELLVQFQDESVVDDSQLPKDRFSAERLKGVDSTLKIQPAELGDSAMYLCASSYGTGQVAFFGQGTRLTVV.

The gene calls are TRBV5-1 and TRBJ2-2; D is unclear. Trimming removed 1 base from V and 5 bases from J, with 9 bases in between. Germline V lookup: CDR1 SGHRS, CDR2 YFSETQ. This CDR3 comprises 14 residues. CDR3 loop: CASSLQTGTGELFF. In DNA, the CDR3 is TGCGCCAGCAGCTTGCAAACGGGTACCGGGGAGCTGTTTTTT.

There are a few counts of this clone. The rearrangement links TRBV19 to TRBJ1-1; D gene ambiguous. Trimming shortened V by 5 bases and J by 0 bases, and 7 bases separated the two germline ends. CDR1 and CDR2 from the germline V gene are LNHDA and SQIVND (reference sequence). The CDR3 length is 13 residues. The CDR3: CASSETVNTEAFF. In DNA form, the CDR3 reads TGTGCCAGTAGTGAAACAGTGAACACTGAAGCTTTCTTT.

The rearrangement links TRBV28 to TRBJ1-1; maybe TRBD1 (5 bases). V was shortened by 8 bases and J by 6 bases, with 16 bases between the two germline ends. Germline CDR1 MDHEN, CDR2 SYDVKM. The CDR3 totals 13 residues. CDR3 loop: CASSRGDRPEAFF. The CDR3 DNA follows: TGTGCCAGCTCCCGGGGGGATCGCCCTGAAGCTTTCTTT.

The chain links TRBV4-1 to TRBJ2-7; D remains ambiguous. The CDR3 runs 13 residues. The V gene lost 3 bases and the J gene lost 0 bases, with 6 bases spanning the gap. Germline assignment: CDR1 MGHRA and CDR2 YSYEKL. The CDR3 sequence is CASSHSSSYEQYF. CDR3 sequence (DNA): TGCGCCAGCAGCCACAGTAGCTCCTACGAGCAGTACTTC.

The chain uses TRBV4-1 and TRBJ2-7, with TRBD2 identical over 9 bases. With V trimmed by 3 bases and J by 6 bases, 6 bases remained unmatched. Looked up from germline, CDR1 is MGHRA and CDR2 is YSYEKL. The CDR3 runs to 14 residues. The CDR3 is CASSHVAGGFEQYF. CDR3 in DNA: TGCGCCAGCAGCCACGTCGCGGGGGGGTTCGAGCAGTACTTC.

This chain joins TRBV7-3 and TRBJ2-1; TRBD2 matches 7 bases. This CDR3 is built from 14 residues. J was trimmed by 10 bases and V by 5 bases; bases with no gene match: 11. In germline, CDR1 is SGHTA, CDR2 FQGTGA. The CDR3 bases are TGTGCCAGCAGCCGACTGGGTGGGACTAAAGAGCAGTTCTTC. Its translation is CASSRLGGTKEQFF.

This sequence joins TRBV27 and TRBJ2-7, with D perhaps TRBD1 or TRBD2 (5 bases each). This CDR3 has 15 amino acids. Germline V gives CDR1 MNHEY, CDR2 SMNVEV (reference sequence). Trimming left V 5 bases short and J 3 bases short, with 17 bases between. In nucleotides, the CDR3 is TGTGCCAGCAGTCCCAGGGCGGCAGGGAGCTACGAGCAGTACTTC. Encoded protein: CASSPRAAGSYEQYF.

V is TRBV10-1 and J is TRBJ1-1; 7 bases agree with TRBD1. This CDR3 contains 17 residues. Germline trimming cut 0 bases from V and 3 bases from J; bases unmatched to any gene: 10. CDR1 is WNHNN, CDR2 SYGVQD, per germline (reference sequence). CDR3 sequence: CASSESGEQGIHTEAFF. In DNA, the CDR3 is TGCGCCAGCAGTGAGTCTGGTGAACAGGGGATTCACACTGAAGCTTTCTTT.

The genes are TRBV19 and TRBJ2-7; 9 positions agree with TRBD2. There are 15 residues in the CDR3. The V and J ends lost 2 bases and 2 bases, in that order; junction bases with no gene match: 4. The germline CDR1 and CDR2 sequences are LNHDA and SQIVND (reference sequence). CDR3 loop: CASSIIAGATYEQYF. The CDR3 coding sequence is TGTGCCAGTAGTATAATAGCGGGAGCCACCTACGAGCAGTACTTC.

The chain has TRBV5-1 and TRBJ2-3, with 11 positions matching TRBD2. CDR1 is SGHRS, CDR2 YFSETQ, per germline. The CDR3 extends over 15 amino acids. With 4 bases clipped from V and 5 bases from J, the junction kept 6 bases outside the gene matches. Here the CDR3 reads CASSQLAGVEDTQYF. CDR3 nucleotide sequence: TGCGCCAGCAGCCAACTAGCGGGAGTTGAAGATACGCAGTATTTT.

This clone was observed a single time. The rearrangement links TRBV28 to TRBJ1-1; D is perhaps TRBD1 (5 bases). Trimming cost V 6 bases and J 4 bases, with 15 bases left between them. In germline, CDR1 is MDHEN, CDR2 SYDVKM. This CDR3 has 14 amino acids. The CDR3 region is CASSEDMGGTEAFF. As DNA, the CDR3 is TGTGCCAGCAGCGAAGATATGGGGGGCACTGAAGCTTTCTTT.

Turning to this clone: This same CDR3 is encoded by further DNA sequences in the sample. The rearrangement joins TRBV5-1 to TRBJ2-6; the D gene could be TRBD1 or TRBD2 (5 bases each). The CDR3 sequence is 15 residues long. V was trimmed by 4 bases and J by 0 bases, leaving 8 bases between them. Germline V gene lookup returns CDR1 SGHRS and CDR2 YFSETQ. The CDR3 DNA sequence: TGCGCCAGCAGCCTAGGGACCTCTGGGGCCAACGTCCTGACTTTC. It yields the protein CASSLGTSGANVLTF.

The chain has TRBV19 and TRBJ2-2; 8 nucleotides agree with TRBD1. This CDR3 comprises 14 residues. Unmatched junction bases numbered 8, after V lost 10 bases and J lost 4 bases. Germline assignment: CDR1 LNHDA and CDR2 SQIVND (reference sequence). CDR3: CATQVQGATGELFF. CDR3 DNA: TGTGCCACCCAAGTTCAGGGGGCCACCGGGGAGCTGTTTTTT.

This sequence joins TRBV6-1 and TRBJ1-5, with 9 bases identical to TRBD1. Germline-derived CDR1 and CDR2 are MNHNS and SASEGT. After removal of 6 bases from V and 4 bases from J, the junction contained 4 bases not matched to a gene. The CDR3 has 14 residues. The CDR3 DNA is TGTGCCAGCAGACTGACAGGGGGAAATCAGCCCCAGCATTTT. The encoded protein is CASRLTGGNQPQHF.

This sequence joins TRBV9 and TRBJ1-5; D gene ambiguous. Germline V lookup: CDR1 SGDLS, CDR2 YYNGEE. The germline V and J ends were trimmed by 0 bases and 7 bases, with 5 bases remaining between them. The CDR3 runs to 12 residues. The CDR3 is CASSVGCQPQHF. The CDR3 nucleotides read TGTGCCAGCAGCGTAGGTTGCCAGCCCCAGCATTTT.

This clone was seen once. Within the sample, other DNA sequences also encode this same CDR3. The chain combines TRBV28 with TRBJ1-2; perhaps TRBD1 as D (5 bases). The CDR3 is 14 residues long. V lost 4 bases to trimming and J lost 0 bases, with 9 bases between them. Germline V gene sequence: CDR1 MDHEN, CDR2 SYDVKM. Here the CDR3 reads CASSSTGTNYGYTF. The CDR3 DNA sequence: TGTGCCAGCAGTTCCACAGGTACTAACTATGGCTACACCTTC.

This chain links TRBV27 with TRBJ2-7; D is uncertain. Trimming removed 6 bases at V and 0 bases at J, with 15 bases between. The CDR3 runs to 15 residues. Per germline, CDR1 MNHEY and CDR2 SMNVEV (reference sequence). The DNA of the CDR3 is TGTGCCAGCAGCCCAACAGAAATAAGCTCCTACGAGCAGTACTTC. Translated: CASSPTEISSYEQYF.

J is TRBJ1-3 and V is TRBV15, with a possible D match to TRBD1 (5 bases). This CDR3 has 15 residues. V was cut by 0 bases and J by 4 bases, with 10 bases left in between. From germline, CDR1 is LNHNV and CDR2 YYDKDF (reference sequence). The CDR3 bases are TGTGCCACCAGCAGAGAAGGGGACGGCGGAAACACCATATATTTT. Its translation is CATSREGDGGNTIYF.

This clone was counted a few times. DNA for the CDR3: TGTGCCTGGTTACCAGGGGTAGATCAGCCCCAGCATTTT. Its translation is CAWLPGVDQPQHF. This sequence joins TRBV30 and TRBJ1-5, with D perhaps matching TRBD1 (6 bases). This CDR3 is built from 13 residues. V was pared by 5 bases and J by 5 bases, with 13 bases between. Germline CDR1 and CDR2: GTSNPN and SVGIG (reference sequence). Filled out from reference TRBV30 and TRBJ1-5, the complete variable domain reads SQTIHQWPATLVQPVGSPLSLECTVEGTSNPNLYWYRQAAGRGLQLLFYSVGIGQISSEVPQNLSASRPQDRQFILSSKKLLLSDSGFYLCAWLPGVDQPQHFGDGTRLSIL.

The V gene is TRBV5-4, the J gene TRBJ2-4; TRBD2 aligns across 11 bases. Germline loops: CDR1 SGHNT, CDR2 YYREEE (reference sequence). Trimming at V came to 4 bases and at J to 3 bases, leaving 6 bases not matched to a gene. The CDR3 has 16 residues. CDR3 sequence: CASSDGTSGLKNIQYF. In DNA form, the CDR3 reads TGTGCCAGCAGCGATGGGACTAGCGGTCTCAAAAACATTCAGTACTTC.

Notes on this clone: Other DNA sequences within the sample encode an identical CDR3. The CDR3 reads CASSLGPGETQYF. As DNA, the CDR3 is TGCGCCAGCAGCTTGGGTCCGGGGGAGACCCAGTACTTC. The gene calls are TRBV5-1 and TRBJ2-5; perhaps TRBD2 as D (5 bases). Trimming cost V 0 bases and J 5 bases, with 8 bases left between them. This CDR3 comprises 13 residues. Germline V lookup: CDR1 SGHRS, CDR2 YFSETQ.

The chain joins TRBV9 to TRBJ2-7; the D is unclear. Germline CDR1 and CDR2: SGDLS and YYNGEE. V lost 0 bases and J lost 5, with 12 bases in between. The CDR3 loop spans 14 amino acids. The CDR3 loop reads CASSVDPVSDEQYF. CDR3 DNA sequence: TGTGCCAGCAGCGTAGACCCGGTGAGTGACGAGCAGTACTTC.

In its sample, this clone was seen once. J is TRBJ2-2 and V is TRBV27; D unclear. Germline-derived CDR1 and CDR2 are MNHEY and SMNVEV (reference sequence). CDR3 length equals 14 residues. Trimming shortened V by 3 bases and J by 2 bases, and 7 bases separated the two germline ends. CDR3 DNA: TGTGCCAGCAGTTTTTGGGGTAACACCGGGGAGCTGTTTTTT. This translates into CASSFWGNTGELFF.